This T cell receptor (beta chain) was captured in a study of Graves' ophthalmopathy and Graves' hyperthyroidism. Across the study: Ahead of any treatment, peripheral blood was obtained at the initial diagnosis. Study conclusions and caveats: The model's prediction of ophthalmopathy progression had roughly 68% sensitivity and 72% to 75% specificity. Most expanded clonotypes in thyroid above 0.001 frequency also showed up in blood.

Clinicians diagnosed using symptoms, serum thyroxine, TRAb, thyroid ultrasound and orbital computed tomography. The CDR3 length is 16 residues. From germline, CDR1 is SGDLS and CDR2 YYNGEE. As for this clonotype: As yet, its antigen is unknown. At one boundary the junction diverges from the germline segment, which might be a read error.

Amplification from RNA transcripts yielded the TCR beta CDR3 regions. HTBI primers served in a first-round RT-PCR, which a second-round multiplex PCR followed. TCRdb analysed the multiplex PCR reads with MiXCR anew, one entry per CDR3 protein. The sample includes almost 750,000 distinct CDR3 sequences, approximately 40% seen only once; the top ten take about 40%. The chain links TRBV9 to TRBJ2-2, with 9 bases fitting TRBD2. The source material was peripheral blood. This TCR was sampled from an adult man with Graves' ophthalmopathy. This CDR3 is CASTPSVAGDTGELVF. CDR3 nucleotide sequence: TGTGCCAGCACCCCCTCAGTAGCGGGAGACACCGGGGAGCTGGTTTTT.